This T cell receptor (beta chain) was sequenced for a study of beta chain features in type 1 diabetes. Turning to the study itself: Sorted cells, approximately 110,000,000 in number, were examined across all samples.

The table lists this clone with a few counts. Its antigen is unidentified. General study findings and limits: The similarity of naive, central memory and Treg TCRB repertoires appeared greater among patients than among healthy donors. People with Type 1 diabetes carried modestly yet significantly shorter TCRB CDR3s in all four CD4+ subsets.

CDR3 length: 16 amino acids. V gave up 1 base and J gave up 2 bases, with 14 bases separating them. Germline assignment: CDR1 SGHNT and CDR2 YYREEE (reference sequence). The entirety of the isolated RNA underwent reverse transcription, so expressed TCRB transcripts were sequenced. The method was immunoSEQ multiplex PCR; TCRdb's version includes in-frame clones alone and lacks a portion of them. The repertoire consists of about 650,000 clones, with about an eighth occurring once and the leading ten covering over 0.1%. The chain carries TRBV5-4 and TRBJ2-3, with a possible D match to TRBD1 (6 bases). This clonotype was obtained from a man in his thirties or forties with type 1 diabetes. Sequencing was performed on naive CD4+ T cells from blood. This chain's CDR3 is CASSLSMGANTDTQYF. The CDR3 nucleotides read TGTGCCAGCAGCTTGTCGATGGGGGCCAACACAGATACGCAGTATTTT.